The 3 T cell receptor beta chains given below trace back to one sample, sequenced in a study of human T cells and chemical hapten exposure. TCRdb passed the RACE reads through MiXCR, listing each CDR3 protein once. This table has roughly 96,000 distinct CDR3 sequences, about 9.6% appearing once. Time point in this sample: patch test 2, 6 weeks after DPC sensitization. Stated treatment: therapeutic diphenylcyclopropenone sensitization with weekly scalp DPC. Here the sequenced sample was whole blood, taken in connection with sensitization to the hapten diphenylcyclopropenone (DPC). These receptors were obtained from a woman in her thirties or forties with alopecia areata. Some clones in this sample may be carry-over from other donors' samples.

This clonotype showed up many times. The CDR3 reads CSPSEGTSGGEQFF. The DNA for the CDR3 is TGCAGCCCTTCCGAGGGGACTAGCGGGGGTGAGCAGTTCTTC. The chain combines TRBV29-1 with TRBJ2-1, with 14 bases aligning to TRBD2. This CDR3 is built from 14 residues. CDR1 is SQVTM, CDR2 ANQGSEA, per germline. V dropped 8 bases and J dropped 9; count of bases not matched to a gene: 9.

This clonotype appeared many times. The V gene is TRBV5-1, the J gene TRBJ1-2, with D unclear. Deletions cut 0 bases from V and 8 bases from J, with 17 bases between. Germline CDR1 reads SGHRS; CDR2 reads YFSETQ. CDR3 size: 15 residues. As DNA, the CDR3 is TGCGCCAGCAGCTTGGCCGGTGGCAGGAGTGGAGGCTACACCTTC. This sequence encodes CASSLAGGRSGGYTF. The whole variable domain, remainder taken from reference TRBV5-1 and TRBJ1-2, is KAGVTQTPRYLIKTRGQQVTLSCSPISGHRSVSWYQQTPGQGLQFLFEYFSETQRNKGNFPGRFSGRQFSNSRSEMNVSTLELGDSALYLCASSLAGGRSGGYTFGSGTRLTVV.

There are a few counts of this clonotype. The J gene is TRBJ2-7, the V gene TRBV7-9, with a possible D match to TRBD1 (7 bases). The CDR3 extends over 15 amino acids. Trimming took 5 bases from V and 4 from J, leaving 18 bases between them. Germline V gene sequence: CDR1 SEHNR, CDR2 FQNEAQ (reference sequence). DNA of the CDR3: TGTGCCAGCAGCAAGGCCGCAGGGGGGTTGTACGAGCAGTACTTC. Translated, it gives CASSKAAGGLYEQYF. Looking up the rest from reference TRBV7-9 and TRBJ2-7 gives the full variable domain: DTGVSQNPRHKITKRGQNVTFRCDPISEHNRLYWYRQTLGQGPEFLTYFQNEAQLEKSRLLSDRFSAERPKGSFSTLEIQRTEQGDSAMYLCASSKAAGGLYEQYFGPGTRLTVT.